Listed below are T cell receptor beta chains from one sample, sequenced in a study of cytomegalovirus exposure and HLA in healthy donors. Sequenced by immunoSEQ multiplex PCR; TCRdb stores in-frame clones only, minus some. Among about 170,000 clones listed, about 76% were seen once. Sequencing input: PBMCs. The receptors originated from a woman between 18 and 30 years old in good health and CMV-seropositive. The CDR3 runs from the conserved cysteine through the conserved F or W. D genes are given only for firm matches. Not every row has a clone size; where given, it reads once, few, many or a size class.

DNA: TGTGCCAGCAGCGTAGGAGTTAGCGGGGGCCAAGAGACCCAGTACTTC; CDR3: CASSVGVSGGQETQYF; size: once; D: TRBD2; J: TRBJ2-5; V: TRBV9
DNA: TGTGCCAGCAGTTCCTTAGCTAGCAATCAGCCCCAGCATTTT; CDR3: CASSSLASNQPQHF; size: few; D: .; J: TRBJ1-5; V: TRBV6-6
DNA: TGCGCCAGCAGCTTCCAAACAGGGGATTATGGCTACACCTTC; CDR3: CASSFQTGDYGYTF; size: few; D: TRBD1; J: TRBJ1-2; V: TRBV5-1
DNA: TGTGCCAGCAGCTTGCTGAGGACAGGGGAGCAGTACTTC; CDR3: CASSLLRTGEQYF; size: .; D: TRBD1; J: TRBJ2-7; V: TRBV5-8
DNA: TGTGCCACTGGGGGGGAGCGGGGGCAAGAGACCCAGTACTTC; CDR3: CATGGERGQETQYF; size: .; D: TRBD2; J: TRBJ2-5; V: TRBV10-3
DNA: TGCAGCGTTGAAGGCAGGGAGGGCACTGAAGCTTTCTTT; CDR3: CSVEGREGTEAFF; size: .; D: .; J: TRBJ1-1; V: TRBV29-1
DNA: TGTGCCAGCAGACGAGCGGGTATCTCCTACGAGCAGTACTTC; CDR3: CASRRAGISYEQYF; size: few; D: .; J: TRBJ2-7; V: TRBV6-1
DNA: TGTGCCAGCAGCGCCAGTTATAACTATGGCTACACCTTC; CDR3: CASSASYNYGYTF; size: .; D: .; J: TRBJ1-2; V: TRBV7-9
DNA: TGTGCCAGTAGTATAACGGGACAGTCCCTCCGCGCTGAAGCTTTCTTT; CDR3: CASSITGQSLRAEAFF; size: .; D: TRBD1; J: TRBJ1-1; V: TRBV19
DNA: TGTGCCGGAAGCGGGGAAACAGATACGCAGTATTTT; CDR3: CAGSGETDTQYF; size: .; D: TRBD2; J: TRBJ2-3; V: TRBV2
DNA: TGTGCCAGCAGTTGGAGAGGCAATGAGCAGTTCTTC; CDR3: CASSWRGNEQFF; size: few; D: .; J: TRBJ2-1; V: TRBV28
DNA: TGTGCCAGCAGCCTACAGGGGGGCAATGAGCAGTTCTTC; CDR3: CASSLQGGNEQFF; size: .; D: TRBD1; J: TRBJ2-1; V: TRBV28
DNA: TGTGCCAGCAGCCACACTAGGTGGAATGAGCAGTTCTTC; CDR3: CASSHTRWNEQFF; size: once; D: .; J: TRBJ2-1; V: TRBV7-6
DNA: TGTGCCAGCAGCCCCTCAGGAGGTTACGAGCAGTACTTC; CDR3: CASSPSGGYEQYF; size: once; D: .; J: TRBJ2-7; V: TRBV9
DNA: TGTGCCAGCAGCGTAGCCAGGTCCTCCTACGAGCAGTACTTC; CDR3: CASSVARSSYEQYF; size: once; D: .; J: TRBJ2-7; V: TRBV9
DNA: TGTGCCAGCAGAAGGCGATCGGGACTAGGTCCAGATACGCAGTATTTT; CDR3: CASRRRSGLGPDTQYF; size: .; D: TRBD2; J: TRBJ2-3; V: TRBV2
DNA: TGTGCCAGCAGTGGCAGGGCGGGGCCCACAGATACGCAGTATTTT; CDR3: CASSGRAGPTDTQYF; size: .; D: .; J: TRBJ2-3; V: TRBV11-2
DNA: TGTGCCAGCAGCACAGCTCCAGGGTACGAGCAGTACTTC; CDR3: CASSTAPGYEQYF; size: .; D: .; J: TRBJ2-7; V: TRBV7-3
DNA: TGTGCCAGCAGCCCGACAGGGTTCAATCAGCCCCAGCATTTT; CDR3: CASSPTGFNQPQHF; size: .; D: TRBD1; J: TRBJ1-5; V: TRBV5-6
DNA: TGTGCCAGCAGCTCTAACCATAGGCAGGGGGACGAAAAACTGTTTTTT; CDR3: CASSSNHRQGDEKLFF; size: .; D: TRBD1; J: TRBJ1-4; V: TRBV7-2
DNA: TGTGCCAGCAGCTCCGGCGGAGCCATGGAGACCCAGTACTTC; CDR3: CASSSGGAMETQYF; size: .; D: .; J: TRBJ2-5; V: TRBV7-8
DNA: TGTGCCAGCAGCTTAGCGGGACTAGCGGGGGCATTTTCCGATGAGCAGTTCTTC; CDR3: CASSLAGLAGAFSDEQFF; size: .; D: TRBD2; J: TRBJ2-1; V: TRBV11-2
DNA: TGTGCCAGTAGTAGGGACAGGCTTGGCTACACCTTC; CDR3: CASSRDRLGYTF; size: .; D: TRBD1; J: TRBJ1-2; V: TRBV19
DNA: TGTGCCAGCAGTCAGGTCCTTGGCAGGGACTATGGCTACACCTTC; CDR3: CASSQVLGRDYGYTF; size: .; D: .; J: TRBJ1-2; V: TRBV13
DNA: TGTGCCAGTAAGATTGGGACAGCGGGTGAAAAACTGTTTTTT; CDR3: CASKIGTAGEKLFF; size: .; D: TRBD1; J: TRBJ1-4; V: TRBV19
DNA: TGTGCCAGTAGTGGCTGGGGGGACACTGAAGCTTTCTTT; CDR3: CASSGWGDTEAFF; size: .; D: .; J: TRBJ1-1; V: TRBV19
DNA: TGTGCCAGCAGCGCCTTCGGACAGTCCGACAATGAGCAGTTCTTC; CDR3: CASSAFGQSDNEQFF; size: few; D: .; J: TRBJ2-1; V: TRBV7-9
DNA: TGTGCCAGCAGTGGAACAGGGGGATATTCACCCCTCCACTTT; CDR3: CASSGTGGYSPLHF; size: few; D: TRBD1; J: TRBJ1-6; V: TRBV9
DNA: TGCGCCAGCAGCTCCCCGCCGGGACTAGCGGGGTCCAACACAGATACGCAGTATTTT; CDR3: CASSSPPGLAGSNTDTQYF; size: few; D: TRBD2; J: TRBJ2-3; V: TRBV5-1
DNA: TGTGCCACCAGCGCGGTACTAACCGGGGAGCTGTTTTTT; CDR3: CATSAVLTGELFF; size: .; D: .; J: TRBJ2-2; V: TRBV15
DNA: TGTGCCAGCAGTGAGTCTACCGGGGAGCTGTTTTTT; CDR3: CASSESTGELFF; size: .; D: .; J: TRBJ2-2; V: TRBV2
DNA: TGCAGCGTTGGAGGGGGGGATAACTATGGCTACACCTTC; CDR3: CSVGGGDNYGYTF; size: once; D: .; J: TRBJ1-2; V: TRBV29-1
DNA: TGTGCCAGCAGCCCCGGGACAGCCTACGAGCAGTACTTC; CDR3: CASSPGTAYEQYF; size: few; D: TRBD1; J: TRBJ2-7; V: TRBV5-5
DNA: TGCGCCAGCAGCCAAGCTAGGGACAGGGCGACAGATACGCAGTATTTT; CDR3: CASSQARDRATDTQYF; size: .; D: TRBD1; J: TRBJ2-3; V: TRBV4-1
DNA: TGTGCCAGCAGCCTAGGGGGAGGCAATGGCTACACCTTC; CDR3: CASSLGGGNGYTF; size: .; D: .; J: TRBJ1-2; V: TRBV9
DNA: TGTGCCAGTAGCCTTCCACAGGGTTTGGGTAGGCCCCAGCATTTT; CDR3: CASSLPQGLGRPQHF; size: .; D: .; J: TRBJ1-5; V: TRBV19